These 29 T cell receptor beta chains were sequenced from one sample in a study of human T cells and chemical hapten exposure. Each CDR3 protein is one row after TCRdb ran MiXCR on the RACE reads. Among about 380,000 distinct CDR3 sequences, 4% to 6% were seen once, and the ten largest hold 2% to 3%. Documented time point: pre-sensitization, week 0. Treatment meaning: therapeutic diphenylcyclopropenone sensitization with weekly scalp DPC. The specimen comprised whole blood, sampled in connection with sensitization to the hapten diphenylcyclopropenone (DPC). The receptors derive from a woman aged 45-59 years with alopecia areata. Some clones in this sample may be carry-over from other donors' samples.

This clonotype was observed many times. The genes are TRBV5-5 and TRBJ2-1; possibly TRBD1 for D (5 bases). Trimming took off 0 bases at V and 10 bases at J, with 11 bases between the two ends. The CDR3 runs to 13 residues. Germline CDR1 reads SGHKS; CDR2 reads YYEKEE (reference sequence). The CDR3 DNA reads as TGTGCCAGCAGCTTGGACAGGCCCCTCGAGCAGTTCTTC. This gives the protein CASSLDRPLEQFF.

In its sample, this clonotype was seen a few times. V is TRBV30 and J is TRBJ2-6, with TRBD1 as a possible D gene (5 bases). The ends were cut back, 3 bases at V and 3 bases at J, with 6 bases in the middle. Germline V gives CDR1 GTSNPN, CDR2 SVGIG (reference sequence). There are 13 residues in the CDR3. CDR3 in DNA: TGTGCCTGGAGCAGGGATGGGGCCAACGTCCTGACTTTC. This gives the protein CAWSRDGANVLTF.

This clonotype showed up just a few times. The chain is built from TRBV4-3 and TRBJ2-7, with 7 positions matching TRBD2. Germline trimming cut 2 bases from V and 3 bases from J; bases unmatched to any gene: 13. CDR1 is LGHNA, CDR2 YSLEER, per germline. There are 17 residues in the CDR3. The CDR3 DNA reads TGCGCCAGCAGCCAATTCGGGGAAGCGGGAAATGTCTACGAGCAGTACTTC. Amino acid sequence: CASSQFGEAGNVYEQYF.

This clonotype was recorded a few times. The chain is built from TRBV24-1 and TRBJ2-1; 7 nucleotides align to TRBD1. J lost 7 bases, V lost 0 bases, and 5 bases had no gene match. There are 15 residues in the CDR3. The germline CDR1 and CDR2 sequences are KGHDR and SFDVKD. As DNA, the CDR3 is TGTGCCACCAGTGATTTGCAAAGGGGGCCGAATGAGCAGTTCTTC. Its translation: CATSDLQRGPNEQFF.

This clonotype was counted a few times. V usage is TRBV21-1 and J usage is TRBJ2-4; the table names TRBD2, a call not compared with the DNA. TRBV21-1 is reported as a pseudogene. CDR3 size: 17 residues. In DNA form, the CDR3 reads TGTGCCAGCACGACCGGCAGGACGGGAGGGCCGGGAAGCATTCAGTACTTC. It yields the protein CASTTGRTGGPGSIQYF.

This clonotype was detected ten times or more. This sequence joins TRBV30 and TRBJ2-7; TRBD1 matches at 10 bases. This CDR3 has 13 amino acids. Germline V gene lookup returns CDR1 GTSNPN and CDR2 SVGIG (reference sequence). Germline trimming cut 5 bases from V and 6 bases from J; bases unmatched to any gene: 7. CDR3 in DNA: TGTGCCTGGTCACCGGGACAGGGGACCGAGCAGTACTTC. This gives the protein CAWSPGQGTEQYF. The full variable domain, with the rest looked up from reference TRBV30 and TRBJ2-7, is SQTIHQWPATLVQPVGSPLSLECTVEGTSNPNLYWYRQAAGRGLQLLFYSVGIGQISSEVPQNLSASRPQDRQFILSSKKLLLSDSGFYLCAWSPGQGTEQYFGPGTRLTVT.

This clonotype was seen ten or more times. This sequence joins TRBV29-1 and TRBJ2-1; 7 bases line up with TRBD2. The CDR3 sequence is 14 residues long. V lost 7 bases, J lost 8 bases, and 14 bases stayed unmatched. Germline loops: CDR1 SQVTM, CDR2 ANQGSEA. The CDR3 loop is CSARTGRASDEQFF. CDR3 DNA: TGCAGCGCCCGGACGGGGAGGGCCTCGGATGAGCAGTTCTTC.

This clonotype was observed a handful of times. The rearrangement uses TRBV15 and TRBJ1-2; 7 bases agree with TRBD1. V was pared by 1 base and J by 8 bases, with 4 bases of the junction left unmatched. Germline V gives CDR1 LNHNV, CDR2 YYDKDF (reference sequence). The CDR3 extends over 13 amino acids. The chain's CDR3 is CATSRATGEGYTF. In nucleotides, the CDR3 is TGTGCCACCAGCAGAGCAACAGGGGAAGGCTACACCTTC.

This clonotype was counted only a few times. The chain links TRBV24-1 to TRBJ2-7; 10 bases line up with TRBD2. CDR1 and CDR2 from the germline V gene are KGHDR and SFDVKD. The CDR3 sequence is 16 residues long. The V segment lost 0 bases and the J segment 4 bases; nucleotides outside the gene matches: 5. CDR3 nucleotides: TGTGCCACCAGTGATTTGCTAGCGGGAGAAGAGTACGAGCAGTACTTC. This sequence encodes CATSDLLAGEEYEQYF.

This clonotype was seen repeatedly, ten times or more. As DNA, the CDR3 is TGCAGCGTTGGACAGGGGGCGGGCACCGGGGAGCTGTTTTTT. Protein product: CSVGQGAGTGELFF. The rearrangement joins TRBV29-1 to TRBJ2-2; 10 nucleotides match TRBD1. After removal of 4 bases from V and 4 bases from J, the junction contained 3 bases not matched to a gene. The CDR3 contains 14 residues. Looked up from germline, CDR1 is SQVTM and CDR2 is ANQGSEA.

The rearrangement links TRBV2 to TRBJ1-5, with D possibly TRBD1 on 6 matching bases. This CDR3 has 14 amino acids. Trimming stripped 4 bases from V and 7 bases from J, with 14 bases between. CDR1 SNHLY and CDR2 FYNNEI come from the germline V gene. In DNA form, the CDR3 reads TGTGCCAGCAGTGCAGCAGGGGATGGCCAGCCCCAGCATTTT. The encoded protein is CASSAAGDGQPQHF.

This clonotype was detected only a few times. The rearrangement uses TRBV5-1 and TRBJ2-1; 9 nucleotides agree with TRBD1. Germline lookup yields CDR1 SGHRS and CDR2 YFSETQ. The V segment lost 4 bases and the J segment 2 bases; nucleotides outside the gene matches: 7. This CDR3 region has 16 residues. CDR3 sequence reads: CASSANRGPTYNEQFF. The CDR3 DNA reads as TGCGCCAGCAGCGCTAACAGGGGGCCCACCTACAATGAGCAGTTCTTC. Full variable domain (remainder filled in from reference TRBV5-1 and TRBJ2-1): KAGVTQTPRYLIKTRGQQVTLSCSPISGHRSVSWYQQTPGQGLQFLFEYFSETQRNKGNFPGRFSGRQFSNSRSEMNVSTLELGDSALYLCASSANRGPTYNEQFFGPGTRLTVL.

The V gene is TRBV6-5, the J gene TRBJ1-3; D remains ambiguous. CDR3 length: 14 residues. Germline values: CDR1 MNHEY, CDR2 SVGAGI. Trimming pared 8 bases from V and 0 bases from J, leaving 11 bases between. The CDR3, as DNA: TGTGCCAGCTCGGGCGGAAACTCTGGAAACACCATATATTTT. Amino acids: CASSGGNSGNTIYF.

This clonotype has just a few counts. The rearrangement joins TRBV29-1 to TRBJ2-1; unclear D gene. Per the germline V gene, CDR1 is SQVTM and CDR2 is ANQGSEA. V was pared by 4 bases and J by 6 bases, with 10 bases between. The CDR3 totals 12 residues. The DNA of the CDR3 is TGCAGCGTTGGAAGGTCAGGCAATGAGCAGTTCTTC. This codes for CSVGRSGNEQFF.

The V gene is TRBV15, the J gene TRBJ1-5; perhaps TRBD1 as D (5 bases). The CDR3 sequence is 15 residues long. The germline V and J ends were trimmed by 0 bases and 6 bases, with 12 bases remaining between them. The germline V gene encodes CDR1 LNHNV and CDR2 YYDKDF (reference sequence). CDR3 in DNA: TGTGCCACCAGCAGAGATCTCGGGGGTACTCAGCCCCAGCATTTT. It specifies CATSRDLGGTQPQHF.

This clonotype was found many times. The genes are TRBV20-1 and TRBJ1-2; D is uncertain. Germline-derived CDR1 and CDR2 are DFQATT and SNEGSKA (reference sequence). The CDR3 covers 14 residues. Trimming took 1 base from V and 3 from J, leaving 12 bases between them. The CDR3 sequence is CSARGARPYYGYTF. In DNA form, the CDR3 reads TGCAGTGCTAGAGGAGCTCGACCCTACTATGGCTACACCTTC.

This chain uses TRBV6-2 or TRBV6-3 with TRBJ1-1, with TRBD1 as a possible D gene (5 bases). Germline V gives CDR1 MNHEY, CDR2 SVGEGT. CDR3 size: 14 residues. The V end was cut by 2 bases, the J end by 6 bases, with 13 bases between. The DNA for the CDR3 is TGTGCCAGCAGTTACGCAGGGTGGAGGGCTGAAGCTTTCTTT. Amino acid sequence: CASSYAGWRAEAFF.

This clonotype was counted at least ten times. The chain has TRBV7-9 and TRBJ2-1, with D possibly matching TRBD2 (5 bases). Trimming removed 10 bases at V and 5 bases at J, with 15 bases between. The CDR3 sequence is 13 residues long. Germline V lookup: CDR1 SEHNR, CDR2 FQNEAQ (reference sequence). CDR3 sequence (DNA): TGTGCCACCGACGTGAGGGATAACAATGAGCAGTTCTTC. As protein: CATDVRDNNEQFF.

The chain joins TRBV7-9 to TRBJ2-5, with unresolved D. V shed 5 bases and J shed 5 bases, with 15 bases lying between them. This CDR3 spans 14 amino acids. Germline lookup yields CDR1 SEHNR and CDR2 FQNEAQ (reference sequence). CDR3 DNA: TGTGCCAGCAGCCCTCCCCGGGCGGCCGAGACCCAGTACTTC. This gives the protein CASSPPRAAETQYF.

Ten or more counts support this clonotype. This sequence joins TRBV7-2 and TRBJ2-2; TRBD2 is a possible D gene (5 bases). Looked up from germline, CDR1 is SGHTA and CDR2 is FQGNSA. The CDR3 is 17 amino acids. V was trimmed by 1 base and J by 4 bases, leaving 16 bases between them. The CDR3 is CASSLVALHRGTGELFF. CDR3 bases: TGTGCCAGCAGCTTAGTAGCCTTACATCGGGGCACCGGGGAGCTGTTTTTT.

This clonotype was detected a few times. The chain recombines TRBV7-6 with TRBJ2-1; maybe TRBD1 (5 bases). The CDR3 spans 15 residues. The V end lost 0 bases, the J end lost 4 bases, and 10 bases lay between the germline ends. Germline CDR1 is SGHVS and CDR2 is FNYEAQ. The CDR3 loop is CASSLALDRYNEQFF. CDR3 coding DNA: TGTGCCAGCAGCTTAGCGCTAGACAGATACAATGAGCAGTTCTTC.

This clonotype was counted between two and nine times. The J gene is TRBJ1-1, the V gene TRBV5-4; 9 nucleotides line up with TRBD1. Losses at the gene ends were 3 bases for V and 6 bases for J; bases not matched to a gene: 6. CDR3 length: 14 amino acids. Germline CDR1 reads SGHNT; CDR2 reads YYREEE (reference sequence). CDR3 sequence reads: CASSWGTGYSEAFF. The CDR3, as DNA: TGTGCCAGCAGCTGGGGGACAGGGTATTCTGAAGCTTTCTTT.

This clonotype was counted at least ten times. The CDR3, as DNA: TGCAGTGCTAGAGCCGGGACTAGTATCGGGTACGAGCAGTACTTC. Translated: CSARAGTSIGYEQYF. The J gene is TRBJ2-7, the V gene TRBV20-1; TRBD2 matches at 8 bases. Germline trimming cut 1 base from V and 4 bases from J; bases unmatched to any gene: 9. Germline assignment: CDR1 DFQATT and CDR2 SNEGSKA (reference sequence). The CDR3 sequence is 15 residues long.

This clonotype was counted many times. The chain combines TRBV20-1 with TRBJ2-3, with 9 positions matching TRBD2. Germline V gene lookup returns CDR1 DFQATT and CDR2 SNEGSKA (reference sequence). Trimming took 2 bases from V and 4 from J; bases not matched to a gene: 10. There are 16 residues in the CDR3. The chain's CDR3 is CSARLAGTSNADTQYF. The CDR3 DNA follows: TGCAGTGCTAGACTCGCCGGGACTAGCAACGCAGATACGCAGTATTTT.

The V and J genes are TRBV6-2 or TRBV6-3 and TRBJ2-2; 7 bases line up with TRBD1. Germline V gives CDR1 MNHEY, CDR2 SVGEGT. The CDR3 is 14 amino acids. J was trimmed by 4 bases and V by 7 bases; bases with no gene match: 6. DNA of the CDR3: TGTGCCAGCATCCAACGGACAGGCACCGGGGAGCTGTTTTTT. Residues: CASIQRTGTGELFF.

The V gene is TRBV6-2 or TRBV6-3, the J gene TRBJ2-5, with 7 bases lining up with TRBD1. CDR3 length equals 13 residues. Germline V gene lookup returns CDR1 MNHEY and CDR2 SVGEGT. V lost 6 bases and J lost 3; bases outside the gene matches: 4. The CDR3 coding sequence is TGTGCCAGCAGCCACGGGACAGAAGAGACCCAGTACTTC. It is translated as CASSHGTEETQYF.

This clonotype was found many times. V and J are TRBV20-1 and TRBJ2-6; no reliable D call. The CDR3 loop spans 16 amino acids. The V gene's germline CDR1 is DFQATT and CDR2 SNEGSKA (reference sequence). Deletions cut 1 base from V and 0 bases from J, with 10 bases between. The CDR3: CSARAAVSSGANVLTF. CDR3 nucleotides: TGCAGTGCTAGAGCCGCGGTTAGCTCTGGGGCCAACGTCCTGACTTTC.

This clonotype was detected many times. The J gene is TRBJ1-4, the V gene TRBV5-1, with D unclear. Germline CDR1 reads SGHRS; CDR2 reads YFSETQ. The CDR3 runs 17 residues. V was trimmed by 4 bases and J by 5 bases, leaving 21 bases between them. The CDR3 DNA reads TGCGCCAGCAGCCCTTACTTGATGGCGCGCGAGAATGAAAAACTGTTTTTT. Amino acids: CASSPYLMARENEKLFF.

This clonotype was recorded a few times. The gene calls are TRBV13 and TRBJ1-5; possible D gene TRBD1, 6 bases. Trimming removed 5 bases at V and 6 bases at J, with 14 bases between. The CDR3 extends over 14 amino acids. Germline V CDR1 and CDR2: PRHDT, FYEKMQ (reference sequence). The chain's CDR3 is CASSHGQLGQPQHF. The CDR3 region has the DNA TGTGCCAGCAGCCACGGACAGCTGGGTCAGCCCCAGCATTTT.